The 20 T cell receptor beta chains in this list originate from one sample, sequenced in a study of beta chain features in type 1 diabetes (dated by TCRdb to the late 2010s). Libraries were built with the immunoSEQ multiplex PCR assay. All of the isolated RNA was reverse transcribed with the High Capacity cDNA Reverse Transcription Kit, so expressed TCRB transcripts were sequenced. The clones in this table, taken by TCRdb from immuneACCESS, are in-frame only. Not every clone is retained; where verified, under half of the shortfall comes from an unresolved V gene, and the cause of the rest is unknown. Across this sample there are roughly 140,000 clones, with 6.5% to 8.5% seen only once. Jointly, the top ten make up about 1.5% of the sample. The sample consisted of central memory CD4+ T cells from blood. Every receptor here comes from a woman aged 25 to 39 in good health.

This clone was counted only a few times. The chain recombines TRBV29-1 with TRBJ2-1; 10 positions match TRBD2. The CDR3 covers 14 residues. Germline-derived CDR1 and CDR2 are SQVTM and ANQGSEA. The junction had 2 bases not matched to a gene; V was cut back by 3 bases and J by 3 bases. The CDR3 coding sequence is TGCAGCGTTGACGGACTAGCGGACTACAATGAGCAGTTCTTC. Protein product: CSVDGLADYNEQFF.

This clone was observed a handful of times. The chain employs TRBV28 and TRBJ2-2; possibly TRBD1 for D (5 bases). The length of the CDR3 is 16 residues. V gave up 6 bases and J gave up 2 bases, with 16 bases separating them. The germline V gene has CDR1 MDHEN and CDR2 SYDVKM. DNA for the CDR3: TGTGCCAGCAGCCCCCAATTCCAGGGCAACACCGGGGAGCTGTTTTTT. Translated: CASSPQFQGNTGELFF.

There are a few counts of this clone. The chain links TRBV7-2 to TRBJ2-1; D perhaps matches TRBD1 (6 bases). V lost 1 base and J lost 3, with 10 bases in between. This CDR3 is 15 amino acids long. Germline CDR1 and CDR2: SGHTA and FQGNSA. The CDR3 region has the DNA TGTGCCAGCAGCTTAGGACAGGTCAACTACAATGAGCAGTTCTTC. Encoded protein: CASSLGQVNYNEQFF.

This clone was picked up a small number of times. The chain has TRBV6-6 and TRBJ2-7; TRBD1 is a possible D gene (6 bases). In germline, CDR1 is MNHNY, CDR2 SVGAGI (reference sequence). This CDR3 has 14 amino acids. Trimming removed 4 bases at V and 1 base at J, with 11 bases between. The CDR3 here is CASSSLTGSYEQYF. In nucleotides, the CDR3 is TGTGCCAGCAGTTCCCTTACAGGGTCCTACGAGCAGTACTTC.

This clone has more than one count but fewer than ten. This chain uses TRBV9 with TRBJ2-7; 7 bases line up with TRBD2. The ends lost 0 bases at V and 6 bases at J; junction bases unmatched: 6. CDR3 length: 14 amino acids. Germline lookup yields CDR1 SGDLS and CDR2 YYNGEE. CDR3 coding DNA: TGTGCCAGCAGCGTAGGGACTAGTATTTCCGAGCAGTACTTC. Protein sequence: CASSVGTSISEQYF.

This clone was detected only a few times. The gene calls are TRBV28 and TRBJ2-2; weak D call: TRBD1 (6 bases). The germline V and J ends were trimmed by 5 bases and 0 bases, with 22 bases remaining between them. From germline, CDR1 is MDHEN and CDR2 SYDVKM. The length of the CDR3 is 19 residues. Here the CDR3 DNA reads TGTGCCAGCAGTCCCAGTTATTTATTGGGACACCCGAACACCGGGGAGCTGTTTTTT. As protein: CASSPSYLLGHPNTGELFF.

In its sample, this clone was seen a few times. The CDR3 nucleotides are TGTGCCAGCAGTTACCGACCGGGACAGGGGGCTTATACGCAGTATTTT. It yields the protein CASSYRPGQGAYTQYF. The rearrangement links TRBV6-5 to TRBJ2-3; 12 bases are shared with TRBD1. This CDR3 contains 16 residues. After removal of 2 bases from V and 7 bases from J, the junction contained 7 bases not matched to a gene. CDR1 MNHEY and CDR2 SVGAGI come from the germline V gene.

The chain uses TRBV19 and TRBJ2-2; D is unclear. Per germline, CDR1 LNHDA and CDR2 SQIVND (reference sequence). Trimming removed 6 bases at V and 0 bases at J, with 14 bases between. The CDR3 totals 16 residues. CDR3 sequence reads: CASRLRSRSNTGELFF. The CDR3 DNA follows: TGTGCCAGTAGGCTAAGGTCGCGGTCGAACACCGGGGAGCTGTTTTTT.

The V gene is TRBV7-2, the J gene TRBJ2-7, with 8 nucleotides matching TRBD2. After removal of 1 base from V and 6 bases from J, the junction contained 5 bases not matched to a gene. Germline V gene lookup returns CDR1 SGHTA and CDR2 FQGNSA. CDR3 size: 14 residues. CDR3 sequence: CASSLDTSGTEQYF. CDR3 nucleotides: TGTGCCAGCAGCTTAGACACTAGCGGCACCGAGCAGTACTTC. The full variable domain, its missing parts supplied by reference TRBV7-2 and TRBJ2-7, is GAGVSQSPSNKVTEKGKDVELRCDPISGHTALYWYRQSLGQGLEFLIYFQGNSAPDKSGLPSDRFSAERTGGSVSTLTIQRTQQEDSAVYLCASSLDTSGTEQYFGPGTRLTVT.

This clone turned up a few times. The chain employs TRBV29-1 and TRBJ1-2; perhaps TRBD1 as D (5 bases). Deletions cut 3 bases from V and 4 bases from J, with 12 bases between. CDR1 SQVTM and CDR2 ANQGSEA come from the germline V gene. The CDR3 is made up of 13 amino acids. Here the CDR3 reads CSVDVTDIYGYTF. CDR3 coding DNA: TGCAGCGTTGATGTGACAGACATCTATGGCTACACCTTC.

At least ten counts were recorded for this clone. This chain joins TRBV7-9 and TRBJ1-2, with D unresolved. The CDR3 has 12 residues. V was shortened by 6 bases and J by 8 bases, with 13 bases between the two germline ends. CDR1 is SEHNR and CDR2 is FQNEAQ in the germline V gene (reference sequence). CDR3 coding DNA: TGTGCCAGCAGTTCCTTGGAGGGCGGCTACACCTTC. Its translation is CASSSLEGGYTF.

The chain links TRBV11-2 to TRBJ1-4, with TRBD1 as a possible D gene (5 bases). The CDR3 runs 14 residues. The germline V and J ends were trimmed by 1 base and 8 bases, with 11 bases remaining between them. Germline assignment: CDR1 SGHAT and CDR2 FQNNGV. In DNA form, the CDR3 reads TGTGCCAGCAGCTTAGGGGGCCTGAGAGAAAAACTGTTTTTT. It codes for CASSLGGLREKLFF.

The chain recombines TRBV4-1 with TRBJ2-2, with TRBD2 identical over 13 bases. V was clipped by 4 bases and J by 6 bases; unmatched bases: 5. Per germline, CDR1 MGHRA and CDR2 YSYEKL. The CDR3 has 16 residues. The CDR3 coding sequence is TGCGCCAGCAGCCTCAGGACTAGCGGGAGCCCCGGGGAGCTGTTTTTT. This sequence encodes CASSLRTSGSPGELFF.

In its sample, this clone was seen many times. This rearrangement joins TRBV29-1 to TRBJ2-4, with D unclear. The V gene's germline CDR1 is SQVTM and CDR2 ANQGSEA. This CDR3 has 12 residues. V was cut by 4 bases and J by 9 bases, with 13 bases left in between. CDR3 sequence (DNA): TGCAGCGTTGCTGCCCTAGGCGGCATTCAGTACTTC. Translating it yields CSVAALGGIQYF.

This clone was counted between two and nine times. J is TRBJ1-2 and V is TRBV30; D remains ambiguous. CDR1 and CDR2 (germline): GTSNPN, SVGIG (reference sequence). Deletions cut 2 bases from V and 5 bases from J, with 12 bases between. The CDR3 length is 13 residues. The CDR3 loop is CAWSPRWLYGYTF. The CDR3, as DNA: TGTGCCTGGAGTCCCAGGTGGCTGTATGGCTACACCTTC.

This clone was counted a few times. J is TRBJ1-2 and V is TRBV7-2, with D possibly matching TRBD1 (5 bases). The ends were cut back, 1 base at V and 7 bases at J, with 13 bases in the middle. CDR1 SGHTA and CDR2 FQGNSA come from the germline V gene. This CDR3 is 14 amino acids long. This chain's CDR3 is CASSLGISGSGYTF. The CDR3, as DNA: TGTGCCAGCAGCTTAGGGATTTCAGGGTCTGGCTACACCTTC.

The V and J genes are TRBV7-2 and TRBJ1-1; possible D gene TRBD1, 6 bases. Germline V gene data show CDR1 as SGHTA and CDR2 as FQGNSA. The CDR3 is 19 amino acids. The V end lost 1 base, the J end lost 0 bases, and 21 bases lay between the germline ends. The CDR3 here is CASSLGWAAQGRVNTEAFF. In DNA form, the CDR3 reads TGTGCCAGCAGCTTAGGATGGGCAGCACAGGGAAGGGTGAACACTGAAGCTTTCTTT. Variable domain in full (rest from reference TRBV7-2 and TRBJ1-1): GAGVSQSPSNKVTEKGKDVELRCDPISGHTALYWYRQSLGQGLEFLIYFQGNSAPDKSGLPSDRFSAERTGGSVSTLTIQRTQQEDSAVYLCASSLGWAAQGRVNTEAFFGQGTRLTVV.

This clone was seen at least ten times. V gene TRBV4-3 combines with J gene TRBJ1-2; D is uncertain. The CDR3 is 13 residues long. Trimming stripped 3 bases from V and 8 bases from J, with 13 bases between. Germline V lookup: CDR1 LGHNA, CDR2 YSLEER. The CDR3 DNA is TGCGCCAGCAGCCAGACCGGGCGAGGGGGCTACACCTTC. Its translation is CASSQTGRGGYTF.

Only a few counts were recorded for this clone. The CDR3: CASSPSSGTGHQPQHF. The DNA of the CDR3 is TGTGCCAGCAGCCCAAGTTCGGGGACAGGCCATCAGCCCCAGCATTTT. The J gene is TRBJ1-5, the V gene TRBV7-2; the match to TRBD1 covers 8 bases. Per the germline V gene, CDR1 is SGHTA and CDR2 is FQGNSA. The CDR3 has 16 residues. Trimming cost V 5 bases and J 5 bases; bases outside gene matches: 11.

This clone was picked up a small number of times. This chain joins TRBV19 and TRBJ2-5; tentative D call: TRBD2 (7 bases). V lost 4 bases to trimming and J lost 4 bases, with 16 bases between them. The CDR3 extends over 15 amino acids. The germline V gene encodes CDR1 LNHDA and CDR2 SQIVND (reference sequence). CDR3 residues: CASSTTTGRGETQYF. The CDR3 DNA sequence: TGTGCCAGTAGTACGACAACAGGGAGGGGAGAGACCCAGTACTTC.